These 20 T cell receptor beta chains were sequenced from one sample in a study of CD8 T cells in ankylosing spondylitis (dated by TCRdb to 2015 to 2018). What the authors observed across the whole study: Blood from ankylosing spondylitis patients appeared to be characterized by a TCR beta motif made up of several highly homologous amino acid variants.

These receptors' antigens are unknown. Library generation was performed with 5' RACE. TCRdb shows the sequencer as Illumina HiSeq 2500. TCRdb reprocessing: public reads trimmed at Q25 with fastp, clones called with MiXCR, in-frame beta chains kept. Records with the same CDR3 protein are collapsed into one entry carrying the most frequent genes and DNA. The sample profile shows hundreds of thousands of distinct CDR3 sequences; approximately 12% of them were found once. The leading ten clones occupy around 0.51% of the sample. The sequenced sample consisted of blood, either unsorted or a sorted T cell fraction (not recorded which). These receptors came from a male donor with ankylosing spondylitis.

The chain uses TRBV7-9 and TRBJ2-7, with a weak D call TRBD1 (6 bases). This CDR3 is 15 amino acids long. From germline, CDR1 is SEHNR and CDR2 FQNEAQ (reference sequence). V gave up 5 bases and J gave up 5 bases, with 19 bases separating them. The CDR3 spells CASSHRADPYNEQYF. The CDR3 DNA sequence: TGTGCCAGCAGCCACAGGGCGGACCCTTACAACGAGCAGTACTTC.

The V and J genes are TRBV13 and TRBJ1-5; D perhaps matches TRBD1 (5 bases). Trimming stripped 6 bases from V and 3 bases from J, with 15 bases between. Germline-derived CDR1 and CDR2 are PRHDT and FYEKMQ (reference sequence). The CDR3 spans 15 residues. The CDR3 loop is CASRLLGTPNQPQHF. The CDR3 coding sequence is TGTGCCAGCAGATTACTCGGGACCCCCAATCAGCCCCAGCATTTT.

This clonotype came up a few times. The chain employs TRBV18 and TRBJ1-4; D might be TRBD1 (5 bases). The CDR3 is 15 amino acids. Per the germline V gene, CDR1 is KGHSH and CDR2 is LQKENI. Trimming took 1 base from V and 8 from J, leaving 14 bases between them. The CDR3 DNA is TGTGCCAGCTCACCACTCCAGGGTGGTTTAGAAAAACTGTTTTTT. Translating gives CASSPLQGGLEKLFF.

This clonotype was recorded a few times. This chain uses TRBV5-1 with TRBJ1-6; D is undetermined. The CDR3 is made up of 15 amino acids. V was clipped by 0 bases and J by 4 bases, with 8 bases between them. The germline CDR1 and CDR2 sequences are SGHRS and YFSETQ. As DNA, the CDR3 is TGCGCCAGCAGCTTGGTCGGGTCGTATAATTCACCCCTCCACTTT. Its translation: CASSLVGSYNSPLHF.

This clonotype was detected a few times. The chain recombines TRBV20-1 with TRBJ2-4; tentatively, D is TRBD1 or TRBD2 (6 bases each). Germline V lookup: CDR1 DFQATT, CDR2 SNEGSKA (reference sequence). V was trimmed by 0 bases and J by 3 bases, leaving 12 bases between them. This CDR3 contains 15 residues. This CDR3 reads CSARDPGAGKNIQYF. CDR3 coding DNA: TGCAGTGCTAGAGATCCGGGGGCGGGCAAAAACATTCAGTACTTC.

In this sample, this clonotype turned up many times. The V and J genes are TRBV7-6 and TRBJ2-4; D is unclear. The CDR3 consists of 16 residues. V was pared by 4 bases and J by 3 bases, with 16 bases between. Germline values: CDR1 SGHVS, CDR2 FNYEAQ. The CDR3 is CASSSFVITYKNIQYF. The CDR3 nucleotides read TGTGCCAGCAGCTCCTTCGTTATAACGTACAAAAACATTCAGTACTTC. The full variable domain, in which reference TRBV7-6 and TRBJ2-4 provide the parts outside the CDR3, is GAGVSQSPRYKVTKRGQDVALRCDPISGHVSLYWYRQALGQGPEFLTYFNYEAQQDKSGLPNDRFSAERPEGSISTLTIQRTEQRDSAMYRCASSSFVITYKNIQYFGAGTRLSVL.

V is TRBV2 and J is TRBJ2-5; 7 nucleotides align to TRBD1. The J segment lost 5 bases and the V segment lost 6 bases, leaving 21 bases of the junction unmatched. Looked up from germline, CDR1 is SNHLY and CDR2 is FYNNEI. CDR3 length: 18 residues. The CDR3: CASRSGQGVTGNWETQYF. In DNA, the CDR3 is TGTGCCAGCAGATCGGGGCAGGGGGTGACCGGCAATTGGGAGACCCAGTACTTC.

The genes are TRBV11-2 and TRBJ2-7; D possibly corresponds to TRBD2 (6 bases). Germline values: CDR1 SGHAT, CDR2 FQNNGV. Trimming cost V 5 bases and J 3 bases, with 14 bases left between them. CDR3 length equals 14 residues. Here the CDR3 DNA reads TGTGCCAGCAGCCGGGACTCCGGGGTCTACGAGCAGTACTTC. Translating gives CASSRDSGVYEQYF.

This clonotype was observed many times. The genes are TRBV28 and TRBJ2-3; 7 bases map to TRBD2. The CDR3 covers 13 residues. V shed 5 bases and J 6 bases; nucleotides not matched to a gene: 5. Germline CDR1 is MDHEN and CDR2 is SYDVKM. CDR3 DNA: TGTGCCAGCAGTGGCGGGGGTAGGGATACGCAGTATTTT. This gives the protein CASSGGGRDTQYF.

There are a few counts of this clonotype. The chain joins TRBV5-1 to TRBJ1-4; D is perhaps TRBD1 (5 bases). Per the germline V gene, CDR1 is SGHRS and CDR2 is YFSETQ. V lost 0 bases and J lost 6, with 12 bases in between. The CDR3 spans 15 residues. The CDR3: CASSLAPGSDEKLFF. Written as DNA, the CDR3 is TGCGCCAGCAGCTTGGCCCCAGGGAGTGATGAAAAACTGTTTTTT.

This clonotype was counted a few times. V and J are TRBV28 and TRBJ2-7, with a tentative D call TRBD2 (6 bases). Trimming pared 2 bases from V and 7 bases from J, leaving 15 bases between. CDR3 length: 14 amino acids. Germline assignment: CDR1 MDHEN and CDR2 SYDVKM. CDR3 DNA sequence: TGTGCCAGCAGTTTACCGGGAGCCAGGCGTGAGCAGTACTTC. Translating it yields CASSLPGARREQYF.

In its sample, this clonotype was seen a few times. The chain recombines TRBV6-2 or TRBV6-3 with TRBJ2-5, with 14 positions matching TRBD2. Germline V lookup: CDR1 MNHEY, CDR2 SVGEGT. J lost 1 base, V lost 1 base, and 11 bases had no gene match. There are 20 residues in the CDR3. CDR3 in DNA: TGTGCCAGCAGTTACTATCGGACTAGCGGGAGGAGTTGGAGCCAAGAGACCCAGTACTTC. Protein: CASSYYRTSGRSWSQETQYF.

On this clonotype: An end of the junction does not agree with germline; a read error may underlie this. The rearrangement links TRBV18 to TRBJ2-5; D gene uncertain. Germline-derived CDR1 and CDR2 are KGHSH and LQKENI. There are 13 residues in the CDR3. The CDR3 protein is CGSSPPSQETQYF. For the CDR3, the DNA is TGTGGCAGCTCACCACCGTCACAAGAGACCCAGTACTTC. The full variable domain, its missing parts supplied by reference TRBV18 and TRBJ2-5, is NAGVMQNPRHLVRRRGQEARLRCSPMKGHSHVYWYRQLPEEGLKFMVYLQKENIIDESGMPKERFSAEFPKEGPSILRIQQVVRGDSAAYFCGSSPPSQETQYFGPGTRLLVL.

This clonotype has ten or more counts. CDR3 in amino acids: CASSQGPLGGRHTGELFF. CDR3 sequence (DNA): TGTGCCAGCAGCCAAGGCCCTTTGGGGGGGCGGCACACCGGGGAGCTGTTTTTT. V is TRBV4-2 and J is TRBJ2-2; a possible D gene is TRBD2 (7 bases). The length of the CDR3 is 18 residues. V lost 1 base and J 3 bases, leaving 18 bases between the germline ends. CDR1 LGHNA and CDR2 YNFKEQ come from the germline V gene.

This sequence joins TRBV24-1 and TRBJ1-2; D remains ambiguous. This CDR3 spans 15 amino acids. The germline gives CDR1 KGHDR, CDR2 SFDVKD. V gave up 4 bases and J gave up 4 bases, with 15 bases separating them. Written as DNA, the CDR3 is TGTGCCACCAGTGAGGGTTCGGCGGCTAGCTATGGCTACACCTTC. This sequence encodes CATSEGSAASYGYTF.

J is TRBJ2-1 and V is TRBV7-3, with 7 bases matching TRBD1. Germline CDR1 SGHTA, CDR2 FQGTGA. The CDR3 runs to 17 residues. The junction had 13 bases not matched to a gene; V was cut back by 6 bases and J by 2 bases. The CDR3 nucleotides are TGTGCCAGCAGTAGAAATCCCGGGACAGATACCTACAATGAGCAGTTCTTC. It specifies CASSRNPGTDTYNEQFF. The whole variable domain, remainder taken from reference TRBV7-3 and TRBJ2-1, is GAGVSQTPSNKVTEKGKYVELRCDPISGHTALYWYRQSLGQGPEFLIYFQGTGAADDSGLPNDRFFAVRPEGSVSTLKIQRTERGDSAVYLCASSRNPGTDTYNEQFFGPGTRLTVL.

Only one count was recorded for this clonotype. The J gene is TRBJ2-6, the V gene TRBV7-3, with D uncertain. There are 14 residues in the CDR3. V lost 8 bases and J 0 bases, leaving 8 bases between the germline ends. Per germline, CDR1 SGHTA and CDR2 FQGTGA. The CDR3 is CASRAGSGANVLTF. The CDR3 DNA is TGTGCCAGCCGGGCCGGCTCTGGGGCCAACGTCCTGACTTTC.

This clonotype was counted at least ten times. The rearrangement links TRBV18 to TRBJ2-1; 7 nucleotides match TRBD2. The germline CDR1 and CDR2 sequences are KGHSH and LQKENI. V shed 8 bases, J shed 1 base, and the junction held 5 bases outside the gene matches. This CDR3 spans 14 amino acids. CDR3 coding DNA: TGTGCCAGCAGTCCAGCGGGGTCCTACAATGAGCAGTTCTTC. Translation gives CASSPAGSYNEQFF.

The sample holds a few counts of this clonotype. The CDR3 region is CSARHLENIQYF. The DNA for the CDR3 is TGCAGTGCTAGACATCTAGAGAACATTCAGTACTTC. The chain couples TRBV20-1 to TRBJ2-4; D not resolved. This CDR3 comprises 12 residues. Trimming took 2 bases from V and 7 from J, leaving 9 bases between them. Germline-derived CDR1 and CDR2 are DFQATT and SNEGSKA (reference sequence).

This clonotype was seen more than once but under ten times. The chain is built from TRBV12-3 or TRBV12-4 and TRBJ2-4, with D tentatively TRBD1 (5 bases). Trimming shortened V by 3 bases and J by 3 bases, and 12 bases separated the two germline ends. This CDR3 contains 15 residues. CDR3 loop: CASSLSGSGKNIQYF. CDR3 coding DNA: TGTGCCAGCAGTTTGTCAGGGTCCGGCAAAAACATTCAGTACTTC.